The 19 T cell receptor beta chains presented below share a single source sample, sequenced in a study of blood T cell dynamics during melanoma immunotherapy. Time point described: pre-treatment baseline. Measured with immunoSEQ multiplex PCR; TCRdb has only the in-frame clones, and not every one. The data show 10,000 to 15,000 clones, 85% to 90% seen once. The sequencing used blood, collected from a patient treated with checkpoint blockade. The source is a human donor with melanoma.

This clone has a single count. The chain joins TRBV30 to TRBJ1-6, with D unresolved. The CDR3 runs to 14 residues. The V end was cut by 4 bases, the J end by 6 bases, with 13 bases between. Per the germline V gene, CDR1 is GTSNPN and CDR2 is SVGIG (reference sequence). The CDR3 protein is CAWTINSGNSPLHF. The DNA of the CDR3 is TGTGCCTGGACCATTAACTCCGGTAATTCACCCCTCCACTTT. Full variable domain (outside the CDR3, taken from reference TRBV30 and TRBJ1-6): SQTIHQWPATLVQPVGSPLSLECTVEGTSNPNLYWYRQAAGRGLQLLFYSVGIGQISSEVPQNLSASRPQDRQFILSSKKLLLSDSGFYLCAWTINSGNSPLHFGNGTRLTVT.

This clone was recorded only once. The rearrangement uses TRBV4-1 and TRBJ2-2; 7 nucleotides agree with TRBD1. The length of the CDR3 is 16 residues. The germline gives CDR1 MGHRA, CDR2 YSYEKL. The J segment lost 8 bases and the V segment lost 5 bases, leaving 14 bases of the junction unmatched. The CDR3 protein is CASSSGRGLLVGELFF. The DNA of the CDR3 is TGCGCCAGCAGCTCTGGAAGGGGGCTGCTGGTGGGGGAGCTGTTTTTT.

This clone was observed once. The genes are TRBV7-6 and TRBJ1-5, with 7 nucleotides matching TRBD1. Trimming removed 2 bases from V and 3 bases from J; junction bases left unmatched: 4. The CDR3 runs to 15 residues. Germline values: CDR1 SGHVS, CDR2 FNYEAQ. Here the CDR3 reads CASSLRDSDNQPQHF. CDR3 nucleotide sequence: TGTGCCAGCAGCTTAAGGGACAGCGACAATCAGCCCCAGCATTTT.

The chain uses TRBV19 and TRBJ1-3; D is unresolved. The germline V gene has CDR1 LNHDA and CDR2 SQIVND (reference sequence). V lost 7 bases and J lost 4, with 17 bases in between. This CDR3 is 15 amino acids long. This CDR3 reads CASINAQKMGNTIYF. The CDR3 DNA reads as TGTGCCAGTATCAACGCCCAGAAGATGGGAAACACCATATATTTT.

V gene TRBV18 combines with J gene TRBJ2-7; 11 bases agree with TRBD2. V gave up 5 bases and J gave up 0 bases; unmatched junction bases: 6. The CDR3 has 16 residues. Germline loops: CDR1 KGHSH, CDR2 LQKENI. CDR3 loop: CASSARLAGSSYEQYF. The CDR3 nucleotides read TGTGCCAGCTCAGCCCGACTAGCGGGGAGCTCCTACGAGCAGTACTTC.

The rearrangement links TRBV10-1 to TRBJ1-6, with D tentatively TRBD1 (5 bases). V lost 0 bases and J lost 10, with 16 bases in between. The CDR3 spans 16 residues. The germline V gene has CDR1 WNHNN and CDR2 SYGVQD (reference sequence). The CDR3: CASSESPGYSRSPLHF. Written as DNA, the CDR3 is TGCGCCAGCAGTGAGTCCCCAGGGTATTCTCGGTCACCCCTCCACTTT.

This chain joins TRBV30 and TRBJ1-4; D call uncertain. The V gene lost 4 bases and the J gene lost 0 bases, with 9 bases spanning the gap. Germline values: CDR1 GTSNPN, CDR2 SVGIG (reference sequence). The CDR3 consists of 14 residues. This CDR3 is CAWNLPATNEKLFF. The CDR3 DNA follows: TGTGCCTGGAATTTGCCAGCAACTAATGAAAAACTGTTTTTT.

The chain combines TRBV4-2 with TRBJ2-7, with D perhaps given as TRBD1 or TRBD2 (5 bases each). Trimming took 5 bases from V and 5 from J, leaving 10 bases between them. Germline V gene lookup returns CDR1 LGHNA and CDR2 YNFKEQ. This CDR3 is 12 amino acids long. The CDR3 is CASSLRGNEQYF. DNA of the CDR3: TGTGCCAGCAGCTTGAGGGGAAACGAGCAGTACTTC.

The DNA for the CDR3 is TGTGCCAGCAGCCTTGGGACTAGCAATGAGCAGTTCTTC. It encodes CASSLGTSNEQFF. The chain combines TRBV7-8 with TRBJ2-1; 8 bases agree with TRBD2. This CDR3 comprises 13 residues. Germline assignment: CDR1 SGHVS and CDR2 FQNEAQ. Trimming cost V 5 bases and J 6 bases; bases outside gene matches: 3.

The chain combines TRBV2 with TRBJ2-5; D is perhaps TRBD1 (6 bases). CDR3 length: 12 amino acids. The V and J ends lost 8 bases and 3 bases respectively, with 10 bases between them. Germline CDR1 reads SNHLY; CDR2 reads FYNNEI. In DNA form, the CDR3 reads TGTGCCAGCGCACAGGGCGAAGAGACCCAGTACTTC. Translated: CASAQGEETQYF.

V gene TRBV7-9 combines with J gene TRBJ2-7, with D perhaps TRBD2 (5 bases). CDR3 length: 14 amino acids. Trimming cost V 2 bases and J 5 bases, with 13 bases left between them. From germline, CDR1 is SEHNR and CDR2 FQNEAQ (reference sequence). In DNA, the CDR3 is TGTGCCAGCAGCTTAATTCGGGGTTCCCACGAGCAGTACTTC. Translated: CASSLIRGSHEQYF.

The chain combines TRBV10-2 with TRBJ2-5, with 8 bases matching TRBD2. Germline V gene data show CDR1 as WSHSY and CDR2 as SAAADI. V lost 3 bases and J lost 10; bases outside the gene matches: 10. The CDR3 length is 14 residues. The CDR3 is CASSDWRGARDQYF. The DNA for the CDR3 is TGCGCCAGCAGTGATTGGCGGGGGGCTCGGGACCAGTACTTC.

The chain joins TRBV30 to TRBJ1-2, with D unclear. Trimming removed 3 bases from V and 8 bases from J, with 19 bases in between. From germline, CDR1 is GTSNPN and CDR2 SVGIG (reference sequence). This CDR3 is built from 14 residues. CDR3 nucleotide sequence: TGTGCCTGGAGCGCGGGTAGTGGCTTAGGAGGCTACACCTTC. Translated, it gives CAWSAGSGLGGYTF. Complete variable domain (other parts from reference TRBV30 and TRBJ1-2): SQTIHQWPATLVQPVGSPLSLECTVEGTSNPNLYWYRQAAGRGLQLLFYSVGIGQISSEVPQNLSASRPQDRQFILSSKKLLLSDSGFYLCAWSAGSGLGGYTFGSGTRLTVV.

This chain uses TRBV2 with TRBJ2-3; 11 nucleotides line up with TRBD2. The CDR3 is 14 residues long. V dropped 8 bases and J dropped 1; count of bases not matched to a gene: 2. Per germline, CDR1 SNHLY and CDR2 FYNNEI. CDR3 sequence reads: CASVTSGGTDTQYF. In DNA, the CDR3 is TGTGCCAGCGTGACTAGCGGGGGCACAGATACGCAGTATTTT.

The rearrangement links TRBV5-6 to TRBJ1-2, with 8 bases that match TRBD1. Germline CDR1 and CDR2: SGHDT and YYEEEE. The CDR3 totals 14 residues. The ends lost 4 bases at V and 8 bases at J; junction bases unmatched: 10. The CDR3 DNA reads TGTGCCAGCAGCCCCCCGACAGGGGCGGAGGGCTACACCTTC. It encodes CASSPPTGAEGYTF.

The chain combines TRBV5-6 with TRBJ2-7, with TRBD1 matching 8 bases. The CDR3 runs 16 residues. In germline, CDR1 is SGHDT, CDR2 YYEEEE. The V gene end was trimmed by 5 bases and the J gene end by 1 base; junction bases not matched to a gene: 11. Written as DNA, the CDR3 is TGTGCCAGCAGTTACTTCGGGACAGGCTCTTCCTACGAGCAGTACTTC. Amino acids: CASSYFGTGSSYEQYF.

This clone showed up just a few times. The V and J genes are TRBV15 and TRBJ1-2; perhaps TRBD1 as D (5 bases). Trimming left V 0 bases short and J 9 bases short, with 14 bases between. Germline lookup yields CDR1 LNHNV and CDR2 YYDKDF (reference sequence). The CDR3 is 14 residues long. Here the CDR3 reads CATSRDEGVKSYTF. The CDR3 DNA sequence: TGTGCCACCAGCAGAGATGAAGGGGTTAAGAGCTACACCTTC.

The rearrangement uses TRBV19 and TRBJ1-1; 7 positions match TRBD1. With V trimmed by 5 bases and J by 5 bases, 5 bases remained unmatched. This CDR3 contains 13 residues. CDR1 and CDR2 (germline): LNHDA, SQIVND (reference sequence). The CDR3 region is CASSRQGDTEAFF. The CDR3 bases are TGTGCCAGTAGTCGACAGGGAGATACTGAAGCTTTCTTT. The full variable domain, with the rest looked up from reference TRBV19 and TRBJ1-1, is DGGITQSPKYLFRKEGQNVTLSCEQNLNHDAMYWYRQDPGQGLRLIYYSQIVNDFQKGDIAEGYSVSREKKESFPLTVTSAQKNPTAFYLCASSRQGDTEAFFGQGTRLTVV.

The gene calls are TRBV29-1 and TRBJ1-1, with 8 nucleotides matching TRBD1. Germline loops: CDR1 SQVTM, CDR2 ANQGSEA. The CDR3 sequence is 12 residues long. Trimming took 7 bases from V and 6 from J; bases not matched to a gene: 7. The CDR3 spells CSALDRDAEAFF. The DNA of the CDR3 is TGCAGCGCCCTGGACAGGGACGCTGAAGCTTTCTTT.